These 14 T cell receptor beta chains share one sample of origin, sequenced in a study of blood T cell repertoires in COVID-19. Profiled with immunoSEQ multiplex PCR; TCRdb holds only in-frame clones, not every one. Of some 65,000 clones in the sample, around 86% are singletons; the top ten hold 2.5% to 3%. Material: peripheral blood. Receptors were obtained from a man older than 75 with acute or convalescent COVID-19.

V and J are TRBV28 and TRBJ1-5, with a weak D call TRBD1 (5 bases). V shed 6 bases and J shed 4 bases, with 19 bases lying between them. The CDR3 extends over 16 amino acids. Looked up from germline, CDR1 is MDHEN and CDR2 is SYDVKM. The CDR3 bases are TGTGCCAGCAGGGTCACGGGGCGGGGGTCAAATCAGCCCCAGCATTTT. Translating gives CASRVTGRGSNQPQHF.

The V call is TRBV18, the J call TRBJ1-2; the D gene is possibly TRBD1 (6 bases). V lost 2 bases, J lost 7 bases, and 17 bases lay in between. Germline lookup yields CDR1 KGHSH and CDR2 LQKENI. The CDR3 has 15 residues. In nucleotides, the CDR3 is TGTGCCAGCTCACCAATGGCAGGGGCCGGGGCTGGCTACACCTTC. This encodes CASSPMAGAGAGYTF.

The genes are TRBV11-2 and TRBJ1-2, with 8 bases identical to TRBD1. The CDR3 is 14 amino acids. CDR1 and CDR2 (germline): SGHAT, FQNNGV. Trimming removed 4 bases from V and 4 bases from J; junction bases left unmatched: 5. In nucleotides, the CDR3 is TGTGCCAGCAGCTCCGGACAGGGCTTCTATGGCTACACCTTC. It codes for CASSSGQGFYGYTF.

The rearrangement joins TRBV10-1 to TRBJ2-3; no firm D call. The CDR3 is 15 residues long. With 0 bases removed from V and 1 base from J, the gap between germline ends came to 8 bases. Germline V lookup: CDR1 WNHNN, CDR2 SYGVQD (reference sequence). CDR3 in amino acids: CASSESQLRTDTQYF. The CDR3 nucleotides read TGCGCCAGCAGTGAGTCGCAGTTGCGCACAGATACGCAGTATTTT.

The rearrangement joins TRBV7-2 to TRBJ2-7, with TRBD1 matching 8 bases. This CDR3 has 15 amino acids. Unmatched junction bases numbered 8, after V lost 4 bases and J lost 3 bases. Germline V lookup: CDR1 SGHTA, CDR2 FQGNSA. The CDR3 nucleotides read TGTGCCAGCAGCTCCACTGACAGGGGAGGCTACGAGCAGTACTTC. Protein sequence: CASSSTDRGGYEQYF.

The genes are TRBV24-1 and TRBJ2-5, with D possibly TRBD2 on 6 matching bases. The CDR3 has 13 amino acids. Per germline, CDR1 KGHDR and CDR2 SFDVKD. Trimming pared 10 bases from V and 5 bases from J, leaving 16 bases between. The CDR3 spells CATVGLNGETQYF. CDR3 nucleotide sequence: TGTGCCACTGTTGGACTAAATGGGGAGACCCAGTACTTC.

The rearrangement uses TRBV5-1 and TRBJ2-1; 9 bases map to TRBD2. V lost 0 bases to trimming and J lost 7 bases; unmatched junction nucleotides: 5. The germline CDR1 and CDR2 sequences are SGHRS and YFSETQ. The CDR3 contains 15 residues. The CDR3 region is CASSLGSSGANEQFF. The DNA of the CDR3 is TGCGCCAGCAGCTTGGGTTCTAGCGGGGCAAATGAGCAGTTCTTC. The entire variable domain, with the rest obtained from reference TRBV5-1 and TRBJ2-1, is as follows: KAGVTQTPRYLIKTRGQQVTLSCSPISGHRSVSWYQQTPGQGLQFLFEYFSETQRNKGNFPGRFSGRQFSNSRSEMNVSTLELGDSALYLCASSLGSSGANEQFFGPGTRLTVL.

This clone occurred a few times. The chain recombines TRBV18 with TRBJ1-2; D perhaps matches TRBD1 (5 bases). V gave up 3 bases and J gave up 4 bases, with 9 bases separating them. From germline, CDR1 is KGHSH and CDR2 LQKENI. This CDR3 contains 13 residues. CDR3 DNA: TGTGCCAGCTCACCGGACAACATCTATGGCTACACCTTC. It translates to CASSPDNIYGYTF.

The chain combines TRBV2 with TRBJ1-3; D uncertain. Germline CDR1 is SNHLY and CDR2 is FYNNEI. The CDR3 runs 11 residues. Deletions cut 7 bases from V and 8 bases from J, with 9 bases between. CDR3 amino acids: CASTVQDTIYF. CDR3 DNA sequence: TGTGCCAGCACCGTCCAGGACACCATATATTTT.

V and J are TRBV7-2 and TRBJ2-3; 8 bases line up with TRBD2. Germline lookup yields CDR1 SGHTA and CDR2 FQGNSA. This CDR3 is 16 amino acids long. The junction had 8 bases not matched to a gene; V was cut back by 2 bases and J by 4 bases. DNA for the CDR3: TGTGCCAGCAGCTTAAGATCAACGGGAGGGCCAGATACGCAGTATTTT. This encodes CASSLRSTGGPDTQYF.

This rearrangement joins TRBV7-2 to TRBJ2-7, with 13 bases fitting TRBD2. The germline gives CDR1 SGHTA, CDR2 FQGNSA. The CDR3 sequence is 15 residues long. Trimming removed 4 bases from V and 1 base from J; junction bases left unmatched: 1. Here the CDR3 reads CASSSLAGGSYEQYF. The CDR3 coding sequence is TGTGCCAGCAGCTCACTAGCGGGAGGGTCCTACGAGCAGTACTTC. Looking up the rest from reference TRBV7-2 and TRBJ2-7 gives the full variable domain: GAGVSQSPSNKVTEKGKDVELRCDPISGHTALYWYRQSLGQGLEFLIYFQGNSAPDKSGLPSDRFSAERTGGSVSTLTIQRTQQEDSAVYLCASSSLAGGSYEQYFGPGTRLTVT.

The V gene is TRBV24-1, the J gene TRBJ2-2, with unresolved D. V dropped 8 bases and J dropped 1 base, with 4 bases sitting between them. This CDR3 is 12 amino acids long. Germline V gives CDR1 KGHDR, CDR2 SFDVKD. The CDR3 loop is CATNGNTGELFF. Written as DNA, the CDR3 is TGTGCCACCAACGGGAACACCGGGGAGCTGTTTTTT.

This chain links TRBV6-5 with TRBJ2-5, with D possibly being TRBD2 (7 bases). CDR3 size: 15 residues. CDR1 is MNHEY, CDR2 SVGAGI, per germline. V was clipped by 6 bases and J by 4 bases, with 18 bases between them. The CDR3 here is CASSQVGGLGETQYF. The CDR3 DNA reads TGTGCCAGCAGCCAGGTGGGGGGGCTAGGAGAGACCCAGTACTTC.

The chain employs TRBV24-1 and TRBJ2-5; possible D gene TRBD1, 5 bases. Per germline, CDR1 KGHDR and CDR2 SFDVKD. V gave up 5 bases and J gave up 5 bases, with 17 bases separating them. The CDR3 is 15 amino acids. The CDR3 loop is CATSGTAGSLETQYF. The CDR3 DNA sequence: TGTGCCACCAGTGGCACGGCAGGGTCTTTGGAGACCCAGTACTTC.